The clone carrying this TCR beta chain showed up many times. Its matching antigen is unknown. This entry is derived from a study of molecular identifiers for immune sequencing clone quantification. Turning to the study itself: Replicate RNA from roughly 21,000 or 96,000 naive CD8 T cells formed five aliquots; four were sequenced.

Broader study findings: Effector cells kept over 97% of their molecules in clones above 20 RNA copies, while naive cells kept under 1% there.

Sorting selected naive CD8 T cells with a CD8+CD4-CCR7+CD45RA+ phenotype. CDR1 and CDR2 from the germline V gene are DFQATT and SNEGSKA (reference sequence). This CDR3 is built from 15 residues. Trimming left V 2 bases short and J 0 bases short, with 13 bases between. Preparation of the bulk TCR libraries relied on previously described methods and listed TCR primers. TCRdb processed the PCR reads anew with MiXCR; each CDR3 protein has one entry. The sample gives some 100,000 distinct CDR3 sequences, roughly 34% of which show up once; around 4.2% is in the top ten. This receptor was obtained from a human donor in good health. Some libraries in this study had Jurkat cell RNA spiked in. Sequenced material: naive CD8+ T cells from blood, with Jurkat cell RNA spiked in. As to subset: FACS-sorted CD8+CD4-CCR7+CD45RA+ naive T cells. The chain has TRBV20-1 and TRBJ1-1, with a tentative D call TRBD1 (5 bases). CDR3 coding DNA: TGCAGTGCTAGACTGAGGGGAGAAATGAACACTGAAGCTTTCTTT. Translation: CSARLRGEMNTEAFF.